This T cell receptor (beta chain) was documented in a study of cytomegalovirus exposure and HLA in healthy donors. PCR primers comprised 60 Vbeta and 13 Jbeta primers. Sequenced by immunoSEQ multiplex PCR; TCRdb stores in-frame clones only, minus some. The sample shows some 130,000 clones, over 70% of them seen only once. All the people who gave samples were healthy bone marrow donors. This CDR3 spans 13 amino acids. V was pared by 4 bases and J by 7 bases, with 13 bases between. Germline V gene sequence: CDR1 SGHNT, CDR2 YENEEA. The clonotype was recovered from a woman aged 18-35 years in good health and CMV-seronegative. The chain employs TRBV11-3 and TRBJ1-1; possible D gene TRBD1, 6 bases. What was sequenced was PBMCs. For the CDR3, the DNA is TGTGCCAGCAGCTCGTCATCGGACAGTGAAGCTTTCTTT. Protein sequence: CASSSSSDSEAFF.